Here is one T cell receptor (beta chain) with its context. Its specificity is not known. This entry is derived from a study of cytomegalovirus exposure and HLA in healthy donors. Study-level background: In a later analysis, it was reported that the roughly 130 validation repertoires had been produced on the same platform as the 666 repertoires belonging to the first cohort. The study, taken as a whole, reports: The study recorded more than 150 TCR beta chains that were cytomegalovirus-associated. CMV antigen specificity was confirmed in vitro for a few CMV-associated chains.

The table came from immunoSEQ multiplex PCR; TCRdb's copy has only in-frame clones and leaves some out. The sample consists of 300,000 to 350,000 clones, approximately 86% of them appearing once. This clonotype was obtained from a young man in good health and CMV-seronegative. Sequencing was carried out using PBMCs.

CDR3 nucleotides: TGTGCCAGCAGCTTGTGCTTCAGGGATTCCTATAATTCACCCCTCCACTTT. It yields the protein CASSLCFRDSYNSPLHF. This chain uses TRBV11-3 with TRBJ1-6, with D perhaps matching TRBD1 (5 bases). The CDR3 is 17 residues long. CDR1 is SGHNT, CDR2 YENEEA, per germline. V was trimmed by 3 bases and J by 1 base, leaving 13 bases between them.